The 13 T cell receptor beta chains presented below share a single source sample, sequenced in a study of blood T cell repertoires in COVID-19. Assay: immunoSEQ multiplex PCR; the TCRdb copy retains only in-frame clones and omits some. The sample has some 110,000 clones; about 82% are singletons. The sample consisted of peripheral blood. These receptors were obtained from a human donor in a cohort sampled during active COVID-19.

DNA for the CDR3: TGTGCCAGCAGCTTCCGACAGGGCTGGGAGCAGTACTTC. Translated: CASSFRQGWEQYF. V is TRBV7-9 and J is TRBJ2-7; the match to TRBD1 covers 7 bases. V dropped 3 bases and J dropped 7; count of bases not matched to a gene: 6. There are 13 residues in the CDR3. Per germline, CDR1 SEHNR and CDR2 FQNEAQ (reference sequence).

This chain links TRBV30 with TRBJ1-2; D unclear. The CDR3 spans 10 residues. Trimming left V 5 bases short and J 7 bases short, with 8 bases between. CDR1 GTSNPN and CDR2 SVGIG come from the germline V gene (reference sequence). In DNA form, the CDR3 reads TGTGCCTGGCTGGCGGCTGGCTACACCTTC. Translation gives CAWLAAGYTF.

The genes are TRBV19 and TRBJ2-3, with 15 bases matching TRBD2. The J segment lost 3 bases and the V segment lost 5 bases, leaving 6 bases of the junction unmatched. The CDR3 is 17 residues long. Germline lookup yields CDR1 LNHDA and CDR2 SQIVND (reference sequence). CDR3 loop: CASSSWTSGRGTDTQYF. CDR3 nucleotides: TGTGCCAGTAGTTCATGGACTAGCGGGAGGGGAACAGATACGCAGTATTTT. Full variable domain (missing parts from reference TRBV19 and TRBJ2-3): DGGITQSPKYLFRKEGQNVTLSCEQNLNHDAMYWYRQDPGQGLRLIYYSQIVNDFQKGDIAEGYSVSREKKESFPLTVTSAQKNPTAFYLCASSSWTSGRGTDTQYFGPGTRLTVL.

The chain combines TRBV28 with TRBJ2-7; 8 positions match TRBD1. This CDR3 is 14 amino acids long. Germline V gene sequence: CDR1 MDHEN, CDR2 SYDVKM. V shed 6 bases and J 6 bases; nucleotides not matched to a gene: 10. The chain's CDR3 is CASRRQGSLGEQYF. The CDR3 nucleotides are TGTGCCAGCAGGAGACAGGGGTCCCTGGGCGAGCAGTACTTC.

This chain connects TRBV6-5 to TRBJ2-7, with 10 bases fitting TRBD2. This CDR3 is built from 15 residues. V gave up 1 base and J gave up 4 bases; unmatched junction bases: 4. Looked up from germline, CDR1 is MNHEY and CDR2 is SVGAGI. The CDR3 region has the DNA TGTGCCAGCAGTTACTTTCTAGCGGGAGTTTACGAGCAGTACTTC. Translation: CASSYFLAGVYEQYF.

The chain is built from TRBV6-6 and TRBJ2-3; TRBD2 might be the D (5 bases). The CDR3 consists of 17 residues. Germline V CDR1 and CDR2: MNHNY, SVGAGI (reference sequence). The V gene lost 5 bases and the J gene lost 0 bases, with 18 bases spanning the gap. The CDR3 spells CASSRRGLGASTDTQYF. The CDR3 region has the DNA TGTGCCAGCAGTCGCCGGGGTCTAGGAGCTAGCACAGATACGCAGTATTTT.

This clone was picked up one time. J is TRBJ2-3 and V is TRBV5-1; D is possibly TRBD1 (6 bases). CDR1 and CDR2 from the germline V gene are SGHRS and YFSETQ. The germline V and J ends were trimmed by 8 bases and 5 bases, with 18 bases remaining between them. This CDR3 region has 14 residues. The CDR3 coding sequence is TGCGCCAGTAAAGGACAGTTGGGTTTAGATACGCAGTATTTT. As protein: CASKGQLGLDTQYF.

The rearrangement links TRBV5-1 to TRBJ2-1, with TRBD2 matching over 13 bases. J gave up 9 bases and V 0 bases, and 6 bases lay outside the gene matches. Looked up from germline, CDR1 is SGHRS and CDR2 is YFSETQ. CDR3 length equals 16 residues. The CDR3 reads CASSLAGLAGAAEQFF. The CDR3 DNA reads TGCGCCAGCAGCTTGGCAGGACTAGCGGGAGCGGCTGAGCAGTTCTTC.

The gene calls are TRBV7-8 and TRBJ2-1; 7 bases fit TRBD1. Germline V lookup: CDR1 SGHVS, CDR2 FQNEAQ. J gave up 4 bases and V 5 bases, and 8 bases lay outside the gene matches. There are 15 residues in the CDR3. The CDR3 nucleotides read TGTGCCAGCAGCCCGAGGACAGGAGAATACAATGAGCAGTTCTTC. Translating it yields CASSPRTGEYNEQFF.

The chain carries TRBV12-5 and TRBJ2-3; 7 bases are a match to TRBD1. CDR1 and CDR2 (germline): LGHNT, FRNRAP. V lost 5 bases and J lost 3; bases outside the gene matches: 11. CDR3 length equals 16 residues. The CDR3 nucleotides read TGTGCTAGTGGTCTGGGAAGGACAGGAGGTACAGATACGCAGTATTTT. Amino acids: CASGLGRTGGTDTQYF.

The chain joins TRBV18 to TRBJ2-1; 9 nucleotides line up with TRBD1. The V gene end was trimmed by 3 bases and the J gene end by 7 bases; junction bases not matched to a gene: 7. The germline V gene encodes CDR1 KGHSH and CDR2 LQKENI. The CDR3 sequence is 15 residues long. CDR3 residues: CASSPGQGLPNEQFF. The CDR3 region has the DNA TGTGCCAGCTCACCGGGACAGGGCCTACCTAATGAGCAGTTCTTC.

The CDR3 reads CASSLIDRYEQYF. The CDR3 nucleotides are TGTGCCAGCAGCTTAATCGACAGGTACGAGCAGTACTTC. The genes are TRBV7-9 and TRBJ2-7; tentative D call: TRBD1 (6 bases). The germline V gene has CDR1 SEHNR and CDR2 FQNEAQ (reference sequence). CDR3 size: 13 residues. V was pared by 2 bases and J by 4 bases, with 9 bases between.

This clone turned up a few times. CDR3 sequence (DNA): TGTGCCAGCAGTTACTCGGGACACGAGGTAAAGCAGTACTTC. Translated, it gives CASSYSGHEVKQYF. The genes are TRBV6-6 and TRBJ2-7, with D perhaps TRBD1 (6 bases). Per the germline V gene, CDR1 is MNHNY and CDR2 is SVGAGI (reference sequence). The V gene lost 0 bases and the J gene lost 8 bases, with 14 bases spanning the gap. The CDR3 covers 14 residues.